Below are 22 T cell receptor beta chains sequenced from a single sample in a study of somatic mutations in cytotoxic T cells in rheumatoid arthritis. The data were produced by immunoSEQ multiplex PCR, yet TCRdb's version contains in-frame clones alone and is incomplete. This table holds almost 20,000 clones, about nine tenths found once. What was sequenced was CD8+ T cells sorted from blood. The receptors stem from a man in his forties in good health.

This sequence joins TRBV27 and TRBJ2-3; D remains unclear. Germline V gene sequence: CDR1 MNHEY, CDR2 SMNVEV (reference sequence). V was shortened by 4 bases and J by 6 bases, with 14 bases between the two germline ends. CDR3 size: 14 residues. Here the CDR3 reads CASSSYMDSDTQYF. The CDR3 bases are TGTGCCAGCAGTTCTTACATGGATTCTGATACGCAGTATTTT.

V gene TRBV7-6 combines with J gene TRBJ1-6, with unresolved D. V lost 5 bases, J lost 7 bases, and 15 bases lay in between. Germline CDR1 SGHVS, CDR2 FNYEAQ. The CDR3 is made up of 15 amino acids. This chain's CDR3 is CASSPNRAANSPLHF. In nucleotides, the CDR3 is TGTGCCAGCAGCCCGAACCGGGCTGCGAATTCACCCCTCCACTTT. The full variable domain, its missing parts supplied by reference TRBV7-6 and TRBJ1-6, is GAGVSQSPRYKVTKRGQDVALRCDPISGHVSLYWYRQALGQGPEFLTYFNYEAQQDKSGLPNDRFSAERPEGSISTLTIQRTEQRDSAMYRCASSPNRAANSPLHFGNGTRLTVT.

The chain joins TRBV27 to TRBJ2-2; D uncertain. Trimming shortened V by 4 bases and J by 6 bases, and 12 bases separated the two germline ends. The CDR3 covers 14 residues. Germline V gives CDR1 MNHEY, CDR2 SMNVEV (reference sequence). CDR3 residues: CASSSTPGSGELFF. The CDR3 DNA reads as TGTGCCAGCAGTTCCACTCCAGGCTCCGGGGAGCTGTTTTTT.

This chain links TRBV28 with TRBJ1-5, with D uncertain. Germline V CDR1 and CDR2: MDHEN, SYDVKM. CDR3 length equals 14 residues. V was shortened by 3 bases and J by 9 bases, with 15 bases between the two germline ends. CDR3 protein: CASSFLGSVMPQHF. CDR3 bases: TGTGCCAGCAGTTTTCTGGGCTCAGTAATGCCCCAGCATTTT.

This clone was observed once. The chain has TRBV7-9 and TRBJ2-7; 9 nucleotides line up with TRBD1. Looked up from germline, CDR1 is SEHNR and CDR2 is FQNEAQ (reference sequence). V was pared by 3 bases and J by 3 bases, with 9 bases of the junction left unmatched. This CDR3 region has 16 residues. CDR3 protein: CASSFSPRTGDYEQYF. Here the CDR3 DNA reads TGTGCCAGCAGCTTTTCCCCCCGGACAGGGGACTACGAGCAGTACTTC.

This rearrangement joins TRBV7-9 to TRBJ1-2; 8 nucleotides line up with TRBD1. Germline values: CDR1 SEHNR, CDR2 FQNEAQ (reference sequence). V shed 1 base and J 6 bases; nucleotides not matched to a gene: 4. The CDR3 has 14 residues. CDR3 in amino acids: CASSLGQGLHGYTF. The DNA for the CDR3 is TGTGCCAGCAGCTTAGGACAGGGGTTACATGGCTACACCTTC.

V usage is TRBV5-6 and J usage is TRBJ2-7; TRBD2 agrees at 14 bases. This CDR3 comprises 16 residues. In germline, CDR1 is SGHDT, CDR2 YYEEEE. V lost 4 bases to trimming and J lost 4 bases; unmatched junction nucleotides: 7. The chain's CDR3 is CASSDRTSGRTYEQYF. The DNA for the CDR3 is TGTGCCAGCAGCGATCGGACTAGCGGGAGGACGTACGAGCAGTACTTC.

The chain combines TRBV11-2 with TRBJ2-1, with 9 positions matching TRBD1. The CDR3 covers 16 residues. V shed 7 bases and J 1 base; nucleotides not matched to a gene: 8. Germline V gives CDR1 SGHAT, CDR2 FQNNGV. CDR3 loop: CASTNPGTGSYNEQFF. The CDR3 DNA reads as TGTGCCAGCACCAACCCCGGGACAGGGTCCTACAATGAGCAGTTCTTC.

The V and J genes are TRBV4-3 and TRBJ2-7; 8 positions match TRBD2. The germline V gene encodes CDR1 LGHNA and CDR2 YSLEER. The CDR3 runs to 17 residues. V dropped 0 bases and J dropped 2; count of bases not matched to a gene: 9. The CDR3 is CASSQDLTAGGTYEQYF. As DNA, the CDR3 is TGCGCCAGCAGCCAAGATCTAACGGCGGGAGGAACCTACGAGCAGTACTTC.

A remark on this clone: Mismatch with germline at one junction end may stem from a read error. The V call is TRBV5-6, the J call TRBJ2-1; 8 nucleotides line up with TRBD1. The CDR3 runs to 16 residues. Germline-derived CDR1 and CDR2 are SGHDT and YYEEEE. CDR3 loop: CAGSLHRGETYNEQFF. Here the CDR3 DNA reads TGTGCCGGCAGCTTACACAGGGGGGAAACCTACAATGAGCAGTTCTTC.

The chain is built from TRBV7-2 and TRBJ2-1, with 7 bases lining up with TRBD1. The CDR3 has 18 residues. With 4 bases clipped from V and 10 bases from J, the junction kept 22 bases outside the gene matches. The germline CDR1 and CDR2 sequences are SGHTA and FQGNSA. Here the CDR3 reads CASSYPRRQGPRSEEQFF. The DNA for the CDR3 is TGTGCCAGCAGCTACCCCCGTCGACAGGGCCCCCGATCCGAAGAGCAGTTCTTC.

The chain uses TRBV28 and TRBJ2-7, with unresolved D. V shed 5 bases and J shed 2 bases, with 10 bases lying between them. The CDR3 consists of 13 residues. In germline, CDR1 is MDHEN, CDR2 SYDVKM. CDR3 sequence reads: CASSIYGPYEQYF. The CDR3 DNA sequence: TGTGCCAGCAGTATTTACGGCCCCTACGAGCAGTACTTC.

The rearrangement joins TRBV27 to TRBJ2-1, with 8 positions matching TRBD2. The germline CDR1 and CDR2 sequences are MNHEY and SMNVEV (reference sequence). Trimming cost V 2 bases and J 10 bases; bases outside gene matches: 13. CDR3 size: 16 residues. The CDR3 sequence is CASSLVAGGGTYEQFF. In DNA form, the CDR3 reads TGTGCCAGCAGTTTAGTGGCGGGGGGCGGAACATACGAGCAGTTCTTC.

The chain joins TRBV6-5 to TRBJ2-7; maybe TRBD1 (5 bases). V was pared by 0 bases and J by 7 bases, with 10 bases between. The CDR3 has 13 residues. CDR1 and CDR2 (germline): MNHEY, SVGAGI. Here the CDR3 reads CASSYSSKGEQYF. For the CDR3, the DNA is TGTGCCAGCAGTTACTCGTCCAAGGGGGAGCAGTACTTC.

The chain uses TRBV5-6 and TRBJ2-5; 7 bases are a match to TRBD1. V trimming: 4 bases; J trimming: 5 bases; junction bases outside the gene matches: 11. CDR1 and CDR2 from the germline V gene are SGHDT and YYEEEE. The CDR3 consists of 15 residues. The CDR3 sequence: CASSDKTRGSETQYF. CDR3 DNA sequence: TGTGCCAGCAGCGACAAGACCAGGGGGTCGGAGACCCAGTACTTC.

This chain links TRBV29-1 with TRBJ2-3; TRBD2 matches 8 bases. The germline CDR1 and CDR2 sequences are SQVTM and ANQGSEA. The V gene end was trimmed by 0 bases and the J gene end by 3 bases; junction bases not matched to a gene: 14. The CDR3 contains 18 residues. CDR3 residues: CSVEDGASGRRLTDTQYF. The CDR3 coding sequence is TGCAGCGTTGAAGACGGGGCTAGCGGGCGGCGCTTGACAGATACGCAGTATTTT.

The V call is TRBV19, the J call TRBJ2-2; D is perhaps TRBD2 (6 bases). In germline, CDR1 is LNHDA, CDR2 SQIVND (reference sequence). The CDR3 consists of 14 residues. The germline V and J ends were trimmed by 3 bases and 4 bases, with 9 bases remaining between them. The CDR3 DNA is TGTGCCAGTAGTATTGGACTATTCACCGGGGAGCTGTTTTTT. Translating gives CASSIGLFTGELFF.

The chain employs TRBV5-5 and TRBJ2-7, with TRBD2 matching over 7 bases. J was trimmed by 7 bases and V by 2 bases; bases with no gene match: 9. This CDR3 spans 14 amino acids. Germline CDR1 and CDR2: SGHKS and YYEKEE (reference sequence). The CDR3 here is CASSLAWGGEEQYF. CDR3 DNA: TGTGCCAGCAGCTTAGCCTGGGGGGGGGAGGAGCAGTACTTC. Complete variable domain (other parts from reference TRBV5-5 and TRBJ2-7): DAGVTQSPTHLIKTRGQQVTLRCSPISGHKSVSWYQQVLGQGPQFIFQYYEKEERGRGNFPDRFSARQFPNYSSELNVNALLLGDSALYLCASSLAWGGEEQYFGPGTRLTVT.

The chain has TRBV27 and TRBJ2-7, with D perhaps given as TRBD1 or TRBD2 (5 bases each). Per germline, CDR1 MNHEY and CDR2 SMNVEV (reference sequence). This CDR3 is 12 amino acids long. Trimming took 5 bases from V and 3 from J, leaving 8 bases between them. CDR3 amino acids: CASSGDGYEQYF. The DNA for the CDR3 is TGTGCCAGCAGTGGGGACGGCTACGAGCAGTACTTC.

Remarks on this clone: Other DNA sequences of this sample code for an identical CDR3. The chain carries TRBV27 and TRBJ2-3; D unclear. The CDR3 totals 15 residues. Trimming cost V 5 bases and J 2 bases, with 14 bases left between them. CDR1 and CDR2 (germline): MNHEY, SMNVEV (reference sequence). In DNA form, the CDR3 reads TGTGCCAGCAGTCTAAGTATCCAGAACACAGATACGCAGTATTTT. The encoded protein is CASSLSIQNTDTQYF.

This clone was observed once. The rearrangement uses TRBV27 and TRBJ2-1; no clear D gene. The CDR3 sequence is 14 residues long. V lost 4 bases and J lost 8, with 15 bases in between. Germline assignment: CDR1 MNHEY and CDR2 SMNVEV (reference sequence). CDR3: CASSWSSEKDEQFF. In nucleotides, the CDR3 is TGTGCCAGCAGTTGGTCGAGCGAGAAGGATGAGCAGTTCTTC.

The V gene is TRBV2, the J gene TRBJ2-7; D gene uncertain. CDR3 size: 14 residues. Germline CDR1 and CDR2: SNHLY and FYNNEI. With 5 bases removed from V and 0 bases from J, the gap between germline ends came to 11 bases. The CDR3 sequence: CASSRTQPSYEQYF. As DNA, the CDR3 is TGTGCCAGCAGTCGGACGCAACCCTCCTACGAGCAGTACTTC.